This T cell receptor beta chain was obtained from a study of blood T cell repertoires in COVID-19 (dated by TCRdb to about 2020). Concerning the study at large: Samples from collaborators originated in the United States, Italy and Spain and spanned both the acute and convalescent phases of COVID-19. The sample metadata nearly always contained a de-identified subject ID, COVID-19 status, age in years and sex. The prospective study material was composed of cDNA or gDNA derived from T cells, B-cell-depleted T cells, or PBMCs. The samples were drawn from two sources: the first 160 participants of the ongoing ImmuneRACE study, and 1,254 subjects contributed by 6 global collaborators. The repertoires were released in a freely available public database intended as a resource for research on the immune response to SARS-CoV-2. The dataset comprised deeply sampled blood TCRbeta repertoires from subjects exposed to, actively infected with, or recovered from COVID-19. Where HLA class I and class II types were available, the types were taken from metadata supplied by the sample provider, not from assay-based typing. What the study reported, not specific to this receptor: Clinical and demographic metadata were provided uncurated, with the amount varying by source and participant.

Inclusive of the bounding cysteine and phenylalanine, the CDR3 is 13 residues long. Only the CDR3 region is kept as DNA, spanning 39 bases read in frame from base 1. For this chain, trimming is 3 bases at the V end and 8 bases at the J end, and the number of junction bases without a gene match is 6. From the germline V gene, CDR1 is MGHDK and CDR2 is SYGVNS. Concerning this clone itself: Its target antigen remains unknown. Nothing much larger sits one base from this clone, and base qualities are not available.

Whole blood was collected in K2EDTA tubes by collaborating institutions according to the institutions' own protocols. Collaborator samples were shipped for TCRbeta analysis as frozen whole blood, isolated PBMCs, or DNA extracted from either sample type. TCRbeta CDR3 regions were amplified from genomic DNA by means of the immunoSEQ Assay, a bias-controlled multiplex PCR. Concerning the study's data processing: The number of nucleated cells in each sample was estimated from the amplification of reference gene primers within the assay. Sequence reads were collapsed and filtered to measure the absolute abundance of every unique TCRbeta CDR3 rearrangement. For each sample, productive Simpson clonality was calculated as the square root of Simpson's diversity index over productive rearrangements. TCRdb holds this immuneACCESS table with in-frame rearrangements only. Some clones are missing; in checked studies, unresolved V genes explain under half, and the rest has no known cause. The D gene and trimming were derived from the DNA, and the V and J assignments and clone size from that table. The sample table contains 150,000 to 200,000 clones; only one count was recorded for 90% of them. The ten largest clones represent 0.45% to 0.65% of the sample.

The clonotype comes from a man aged 50-60 years with acute or convalescent COVID-19. Sequenced material: peripheral blood. This chain joins TRBV25-1 to TRBJ1-2; 7 bases in between match TRBD1. The CDR3 protein is CASSERGQDGYTF. The bases read TGTGCCAGCAGTGAGCGAGGACAGGACGGCTACACCTTC.